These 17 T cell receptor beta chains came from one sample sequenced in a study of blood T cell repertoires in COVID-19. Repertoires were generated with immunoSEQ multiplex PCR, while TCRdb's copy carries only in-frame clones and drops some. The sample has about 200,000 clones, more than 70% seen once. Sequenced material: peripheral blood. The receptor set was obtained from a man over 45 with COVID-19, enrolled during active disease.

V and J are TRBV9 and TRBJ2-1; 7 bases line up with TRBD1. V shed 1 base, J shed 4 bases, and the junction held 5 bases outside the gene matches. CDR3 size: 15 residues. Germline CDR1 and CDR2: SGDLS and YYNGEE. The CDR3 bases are TGTGCCAGCAGCGTACTGGCAGGGGGATACAATGAGCAGTTCTTC. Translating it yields CASSVLAGGYNEQFF.

The DNA of the CDR3 is TGTGCCAGCAGTGTAAAACAGTATAGCAATCAGCCCCAGCATTTT. Protein: CASSVKQYSNQPQHF. The V call is TRBV2, the J call TRBJ1-5; D gene ambiguous. Germline-derived CDR1 and CDR2 are SNHLY and FYNNEI. The CDR3 is 15 residues long. The germline V and J ends were trimmed by 4 bases and 0 bases, with 10 bases remaining between them.

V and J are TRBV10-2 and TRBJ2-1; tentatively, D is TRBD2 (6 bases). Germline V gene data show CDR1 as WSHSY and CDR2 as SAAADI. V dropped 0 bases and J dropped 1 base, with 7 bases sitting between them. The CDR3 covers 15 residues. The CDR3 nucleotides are TGCGCCAGCAGTGAGTCTGGACTATCCTACAATGAGCAGTTCTTC. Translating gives CASSESGLSYNEQFF.

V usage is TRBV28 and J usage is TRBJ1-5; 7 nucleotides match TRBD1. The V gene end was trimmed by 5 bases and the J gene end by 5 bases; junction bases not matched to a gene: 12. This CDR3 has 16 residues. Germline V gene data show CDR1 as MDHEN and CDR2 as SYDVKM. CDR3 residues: CASSPVGRGIHQPQHF. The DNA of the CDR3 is TGTGCCAGCAGTCCCGTGGGCAGGGGGATTCATCAGCCCCAGCATTTT.

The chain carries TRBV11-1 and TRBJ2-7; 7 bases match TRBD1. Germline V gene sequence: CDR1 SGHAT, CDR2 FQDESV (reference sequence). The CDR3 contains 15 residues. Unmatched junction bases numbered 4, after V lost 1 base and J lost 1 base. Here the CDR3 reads CASSLGGTVSYEQYF. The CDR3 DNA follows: TGTGCCAGCAGCTTAGGTGGGACAGTGTCCTACGAGCAGTACTTC.

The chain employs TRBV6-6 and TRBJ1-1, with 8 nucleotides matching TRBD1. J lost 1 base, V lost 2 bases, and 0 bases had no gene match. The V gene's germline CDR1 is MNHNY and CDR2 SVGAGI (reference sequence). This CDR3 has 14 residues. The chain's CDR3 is CASSYGQGNTEAFF. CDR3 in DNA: TGTGCCAGCAGTTACGGACAGGGGAACACTGAAGCTTTCTTT.

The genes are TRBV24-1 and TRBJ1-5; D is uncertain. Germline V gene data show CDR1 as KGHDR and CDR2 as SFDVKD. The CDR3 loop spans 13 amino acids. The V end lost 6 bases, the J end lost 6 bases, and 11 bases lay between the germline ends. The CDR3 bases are TGTGCCACCAGTTTGCGGGGAAGTCAGCCCCAGCATTTT. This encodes CATSLRGSQPQHF.

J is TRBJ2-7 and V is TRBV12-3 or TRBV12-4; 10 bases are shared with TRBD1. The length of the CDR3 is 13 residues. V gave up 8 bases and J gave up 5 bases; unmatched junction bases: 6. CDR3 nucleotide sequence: TGTGCCAGCCTCCGGGACAGGGGTCACGAGCAGTACTTC. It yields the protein CASLRDRGHEQYF.

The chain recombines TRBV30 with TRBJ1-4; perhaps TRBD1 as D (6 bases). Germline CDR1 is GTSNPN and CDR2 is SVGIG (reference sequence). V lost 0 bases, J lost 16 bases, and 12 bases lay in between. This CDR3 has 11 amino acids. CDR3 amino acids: CAWSVGRDKFF. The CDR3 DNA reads TGTGCCTGGAGTGTAGGTCGGGACAAGTTTTTT.

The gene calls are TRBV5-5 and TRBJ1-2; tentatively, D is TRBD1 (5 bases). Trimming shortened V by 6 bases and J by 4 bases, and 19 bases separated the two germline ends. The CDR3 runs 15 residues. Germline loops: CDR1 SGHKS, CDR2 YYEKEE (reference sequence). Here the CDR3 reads CASNSPPEGSYGYTF. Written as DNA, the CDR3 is TGTGCCAGCAACTCGCCCCCGGAGGGGAGCTATGGCTACACCTTC.

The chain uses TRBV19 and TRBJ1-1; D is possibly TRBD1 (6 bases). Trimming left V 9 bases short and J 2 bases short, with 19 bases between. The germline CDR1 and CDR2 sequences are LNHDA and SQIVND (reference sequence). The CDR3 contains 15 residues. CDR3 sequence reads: CASQRAGGRNTEAFF. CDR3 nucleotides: TGTGCCAGCCAAAGGGCGGGGGGCCGAAACACTGAAGCTTTCTTT.

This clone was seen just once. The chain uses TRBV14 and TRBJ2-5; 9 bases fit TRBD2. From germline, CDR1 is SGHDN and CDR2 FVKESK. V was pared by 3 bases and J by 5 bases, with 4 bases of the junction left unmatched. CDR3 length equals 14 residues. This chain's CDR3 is CASSQRLAAETQYF. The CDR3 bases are TGTGCCAGCAGCCAGCGACTAGCGGCGGAGACCCAGTACTTC.

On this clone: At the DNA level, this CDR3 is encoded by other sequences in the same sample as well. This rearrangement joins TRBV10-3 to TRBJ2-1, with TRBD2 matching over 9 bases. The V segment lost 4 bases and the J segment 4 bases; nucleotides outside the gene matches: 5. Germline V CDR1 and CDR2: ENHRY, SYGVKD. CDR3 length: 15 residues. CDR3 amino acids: CAISVGGGVYNEQFF. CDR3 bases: TGTGCCATCAGTGTAGGCGGGGGGGTATACAATGAGCAGTTCTTC.

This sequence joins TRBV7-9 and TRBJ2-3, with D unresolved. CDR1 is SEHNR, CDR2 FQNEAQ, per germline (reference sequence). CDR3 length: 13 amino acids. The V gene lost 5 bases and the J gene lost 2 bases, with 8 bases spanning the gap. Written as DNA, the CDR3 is TGTGCCAGCAGCCAGACTGACACAGATACGCAGTATTTT. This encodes CASSQTDTDTQYF.

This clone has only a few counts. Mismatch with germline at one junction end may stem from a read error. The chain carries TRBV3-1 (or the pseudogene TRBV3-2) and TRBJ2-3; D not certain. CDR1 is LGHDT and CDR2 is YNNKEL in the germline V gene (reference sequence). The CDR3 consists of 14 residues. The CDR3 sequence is CASNQREVPDTQYF. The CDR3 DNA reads TGTGCCAGCAACCAAAGAGAAGTCCCAGATACGCAGTATTTT.

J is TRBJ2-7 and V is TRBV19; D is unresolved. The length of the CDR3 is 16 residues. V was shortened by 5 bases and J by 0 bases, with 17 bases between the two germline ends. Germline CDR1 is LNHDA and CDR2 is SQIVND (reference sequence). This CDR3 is CASSDPARSPSYEQYF. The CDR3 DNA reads TGTGCCAGTAGTGATCCCGCGAGGTCCCCCTCCTACGAGCAGTACTTC.

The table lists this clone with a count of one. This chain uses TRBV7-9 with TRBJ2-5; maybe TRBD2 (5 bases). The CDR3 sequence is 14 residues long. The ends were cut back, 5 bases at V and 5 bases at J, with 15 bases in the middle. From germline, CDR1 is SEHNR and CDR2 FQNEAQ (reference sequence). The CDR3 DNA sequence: TGTGCCAGCAGCGAAAGCTGGACTTCGGAGACCCAGTACTTC. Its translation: CASSESWTSETQYF.